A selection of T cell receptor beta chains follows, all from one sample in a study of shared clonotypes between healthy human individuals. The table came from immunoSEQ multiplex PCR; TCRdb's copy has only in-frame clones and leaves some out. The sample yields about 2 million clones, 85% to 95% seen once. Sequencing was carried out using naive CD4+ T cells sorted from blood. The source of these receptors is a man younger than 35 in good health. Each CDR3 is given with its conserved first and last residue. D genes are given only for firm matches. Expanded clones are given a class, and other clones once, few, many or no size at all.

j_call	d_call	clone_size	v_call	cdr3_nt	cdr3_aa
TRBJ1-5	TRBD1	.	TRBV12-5	TGTGCTAGTGGTTTGGCACCGCGGACAGGGACCTTCTATAGCAATCAGCCCCAGCATTTT	CASGLAPRTGTFYSNQPQHF
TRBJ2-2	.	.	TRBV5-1	TGCGCCAGCAGCTTGTCCGGGAACACCGGGGAGCTGTTTTTT	CASSLSGNTGELFF
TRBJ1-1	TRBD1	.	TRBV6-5	TGTGCCAGCCGACGAGGGGGCTCCAGTGCTTTCTTT	CASRRGGSSAFF
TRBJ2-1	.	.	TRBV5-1	TGCGCCAGCAGCCCGGCTGGGGGCTCCTACAATGAGCAGTTCTTC	CASSPAGGSYNEQFF
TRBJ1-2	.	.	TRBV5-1	TGCGCCAGCAGCTCGTCGGCGACCTATGGCTACACCTTC	CASSSSATYGYTF
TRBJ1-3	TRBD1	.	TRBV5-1	TGCGCCAGCAGCTTGGCGGGACAGGGGTTAGCTGGAAACACCATATATTTT	CASSLAGQGLAGNTIYF
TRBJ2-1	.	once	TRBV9	TGTGCCAGTTCTGGCGGGAAGTCCTACAATGAGCAGTTCTTC	CASSGGKSYNEQFF
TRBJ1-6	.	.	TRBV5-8	TGTGCCAGCAGCTTGGGGCAGGGCTATAATTCACCCCTCCACTTT	CASSLGQGYNSPLHF
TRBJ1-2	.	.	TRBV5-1	TGCGCCAGCAGCTGGACAGCCCTATCTGACTATGGCTACACCTTC	CASSWTALSDYGYTF
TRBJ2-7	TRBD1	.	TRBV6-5	TGTGCCAGCACTCACGAACGGACAGGGGGCACCGAGCAGTACTTC	CASTHERTGGTEQYF
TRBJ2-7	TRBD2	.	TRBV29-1	TGCAGCGTGAGGACTAGCGGGAGTAGTGGTGGGTGGCAGTACTTC	CSVRTSGSSGGWQYF
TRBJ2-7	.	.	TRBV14	TGTGCCAGCAGCCGAGGTTGGGGAGCGGACCGCTCCTACGAGCAGTACTTC	CASSRGWGADRSYEQYF
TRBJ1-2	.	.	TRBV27	TGTGCCAGCAGTTTAGGCAGAAACTATGGCTACACCTTC	CASSLGRNYGYTF
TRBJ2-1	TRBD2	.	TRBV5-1	TGCGCCAGCAGCCCGCGGGAGGGCCCCTACAATGAGCAGTTCTTC	CASSPREGPYNEQFF
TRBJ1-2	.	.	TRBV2	TGTGCCAGCAGGGACGGCTCCTATGGCTACACCTTC	CASRDGSYGYTF
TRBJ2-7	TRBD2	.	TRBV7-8	TGTGCCAGCAGCGCCCGGGGGACTAGCGGGGCCCAGACCTACGAGCAGTACTTC	CASSARGTSGAQTYEQYF
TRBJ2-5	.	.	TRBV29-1	TGCAGCACCCGCTGGGGAAGCGGGTACCAAGAGACCCAGTACTTC	CSTRWGSGYQETQYF
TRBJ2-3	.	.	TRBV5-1	TGCGCCAGCTCTGCCGGGTACGGCACAGATACGCAGTATTTT	CASSAGYGTDTQYF
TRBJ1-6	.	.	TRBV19	TGTGCCAGTAGCACTTCAGTTCCTAATTCACCCCTCCACTTT	CASSTSVPNSPLHF
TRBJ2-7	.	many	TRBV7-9	TGTGCCAGCAGCTTAGACAGGGCTATCGACGAGCAGTACTTC	CASSLDRAIDEQYF
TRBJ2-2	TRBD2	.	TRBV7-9	TGTGCCAGCAGCCACAGACTAGCTGGCACCGGGGAGCTGTTTTTT	CASSHRLAGTGELFF
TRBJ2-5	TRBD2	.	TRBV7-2	TGTGCCAGCAGCTTGGGAGCGGGAGAAAGGGAGACCCAGTACTTC	CASSLGAGERETQYF